This T cell receptor (beta chain) was captured in a study of CD8 T cell repertoires and HIV-1 epitope variants. Study as a whole: T cells were stimulated with Twenty-five Gag and Nef peptides separately.

TCRdb keeps only in-frame clones here, not all; method: immunoSEQ multiplex PCR. Here the sample spans some 4,500 clones, 68% being singletons. Concerning this clone: Its antigen is as yet unknown.

Per germline, CDR1 MGHRA and CDR2 YSYEKL. The ends lost 1 base at V and 2 bases at J; junction bases unmatched: 7. The CDR3 consists of 16 residues. The source of this sequence is a male donor with HIV. The V and J genes are TRBV4-1 and TRBJ2-7; 8 bases agree with TRBD2. Source material: cultured CD8+ T cells derived from PBMCs. The DNA of the CDR3 is TGCGCCAGCAGCCAAGTCGGAGTAGCGGGACCCTACGAGCAGTACTTC. It encodes CASSQVGVAGPYEQYF.